This entry lists 31 T cell receptor beta chains sequenced from one sample in a study of CD8+ T cells in alopecia areata. The authors extracted RNA and reverse transcribed it into cDNA as the sequencing template. Data came from immunoSEQ multiplex PCR; TCRdb stores just in-frame clones and leaves some out. The profile shows 200,000 to 250,000 clones, around 62% of them singletons. This sample comprised CD4+ T cells sorted from blood, obtained at week 0. All receptors come from a human donor with alopecia areata.

Concerning this clone itself: The sample holds other DNA sequences that translate to the same CDR3. This rearrangement joins TRBV5-1 to TRBJ2-1; 7 bases line up with TRBD2. There are 13 residues in the CDR3. Germline V lookup: CDR1 SGHRS, CDR2 YFSETQ. V lost 4 bases to trimming and J lost 4 bases; unmatched junction nucleotides: 2. The CDR3 DNA reads TGCGCCAGCAGCCTAGCGGTTTACAATGAGCAGTTCTTC. It codes for CASSLAVYNEQFF.

In this sample, this clone turned up a few times. V and J are TRBV4-2 and TRBJ2-3; a weak D match, TRBD1 (8 bases). Looked up from germline, CDR1 is LGHNA and CDR2 is YNFKEQ. The CDR3 is 19 residues long. V shed 0 bases and J shed 0 bases, with 19 bases lying between them. The CDR3 DNA reads TGTGCCAGCAGCCAAGAATTCAGCGGGACAGGCGGGAGCACAGATACGCAGTATTTT. Protein sequence: CASSQEFSGTGGSTDTQYF.

This chain joins TRBV6-1 and TRBJ2-7; 8 nucleotides align to TRBD1. Germline V CDR1 and CDR2: MNHNS, SASEGT. The CDR3 spans 17 residues. After removal of 2 bases from V and 2 bases from J, the junction contained 11 bases not matched to a gene. The CDR3: CASSESLDRVVPYEQYF. CDR3 nucleotides: TGTGCCAGCAGTGAATCCTTGGACAGGGTTGTCCCCTACGAGCAGTACTTC.

This clone has just a few counts. This chain joins TRBV10-3 and TRBJ1-1; D uncertain. CDR1 is ENHRY, CDR2 SYGVKD, per germline. The CDR3 length is 13 residues. The V end was cut by 7 bases, the J end by 0 bases, with 9 bases between. DNA of the CDR3: TGTGCCATCACCGAGATCATGAACACTGAAGCTTTCTTT. It translates to CAITEIMNTEAFF.

The count of this clone is one. The gene calls are TRBV25-1 and TRBJ1-2, with TRBD1 matching over 10 bases. The J segment lost 5 bases and the V segment lost 4 bases, leaving 7 bases of the junction unmatched. The CDR3 consists of 15 residues. Germline CDR1 and CDR2: MGHDK and SYGVNS. CDR3 sequence (DNA): TGTGCCAGCAGTGCCGGGACAGGGGTTGTGTATGGCTACACCTTC. Translation gives CASSAGTGVVYGYTF.

This rearrangement joins TRBV28 to TRBJ1-6, with D perhaps matching TRBD1 (6 bases). CDR3 length: 19 amino acids. Trimming removed 2 bases at V and 1 base at J, with 18 bases between. The germline V gene has CDR1 MDHEN and CDR2 SYDVKM. The CDR3 reads CASSLVFRGRGSYNSPLHF. The DNA for the CDR3 is TGTGCCAGCAGTTTAGTTTTCAGGGGACGTGGGTCCTATAATTCACCCCTCCACTTT.

V and J are TRBV7-9 and TRBJ2-7; perhaps TRBD1 as D (6 bases). Deletions cut 1 base from V and 5 bases from J, with 21 bases between. Germline loops: CDR1 SEHNR, CDR2 FQNEAQ (reference sequence). The CDR3 consists of 17 residues. CDR3 DNA sequence: TGTGCCAGCAGCTTAGATCGCCAGGGGCGACGTAAGGACGAGCAGTACTTC. Its translation: CASSLDRQGRRKDEQYF.

The chain combines TRBV30 with TRBJ2-1; 8 bases fit TRBD2. Germline values: CDR1 GTSNPN, CDR2 SVGIG (reference sequence). With 2 bases clipped from V and 5 bases from J, the junction kept 5 bases outside the gene matches. This CDR3 has 14 amino acids. The CDR3 loop reads CAWSFRLANNEQFF. The CDR3 coding sequence is TGTGCCTGGAGTTTTAGACTAGCGAACAATGAGCAGTTCTTC.

This clone is a singleton in its sample. This chain's CDR3 is CAWSVSGDKYINQPQHF. In DNA, the CDR3 is TGTGCCTGGAGTGTCTCGGGGGACAAGTACATCAATCAGCCCCAGCATTTT. The chain combines TRBV30 with TRBJ1-5; the D gene is possibly TRBD1 (6 bases). Trimming removed 0 bases from V and 3 bases from J, with 18 bases in between. This CDR3 has 17 amino acids. Germline V gene sequence: CDR1 GTSNPN, CDR2 SVGIG (reference sequence).

In its sample, this clone was seen many times. The CDR3 here is CASSEDRNSGNTIYF. DNA of the CDR3: TGTGCCAGCAGTGAGGACAGGAACTCTGGAAACACCATATATTTT. The genes are TRBV27 and TRBJ1-3; 7 bases are a match to TRBD1. Per the germline V gene, CDR1 is MNHEY and CDR2 is SMNVEV (reference sequence). With 5 bases clipped from V and 0 bases from J, the junction kept 4 bases outside the gene matches. The CDR3 has 15 residues.

This chain uses TRBV6-6 with TRBJ2-7; 10 nucleotides agree with TRBD2. CDR3 length: 13 residues. The V gene's germline CDR1 is MNHNY and CDR2 SVGAGI (reference sequence). The V and J ends lost 5 bases and 4 bases, in that order; junction bases with no gene match: 2. This chain's CDR3 is CASSRTSGYEQYF. The CDR3 nucleotides are TGTGCCAGCAGTCGGACTAGCGGATACGAGCAGTACTTC.

The chain employs TRBV14 and TRBJ2-5; unclear D gene. Germline CDR1 reads SGHDN; CDR2 reads FVKESK. The germline V and J ends were trimmed by 1 base and 5 bases, with 11 bases remaining between them. CDR3 length equals 14 residues. DNA for the CDR3: TGTGCCAGCAGCCAAGCTCTTGGTTGGGAGACCCAGTACTTC. Translation: CASSQALGWETQYF.

The rearrangement uses TRBV15 and TRBJ2-2, with 14 positions matching TRBD2. Per the germline V gene, CDR1 is LNHNV and CDR2 is YYDKDF (reference sequence). CDR3 size: 18 residues. V gave up 5 bases and J gave up 4 bases; unmatched junction bases: 9. In DNA form, the CDR3 reads TGTGCCACCAGCGGCAGACTAGCGGGAGGGCCTGTCACCGGGGAGCTGTTTTTT. Translation gives CATSGRLAGGPVTGELFF.

This clone was seen only once. The chain has TRBV4-1 and TRBJ2-7; D may be TRBD1 (5 bases). Germline CDR1 MGHRA, CDR2 YSYEKL. The CDR3 contains 14 residues. Deletions cut 1 base from V and 2 bases from J, with 9 bases between. The CDR3 sequence is CASSQVGRAYEQYF. In DNA form, the CDR3 reads TGCGCCAGCAGCCAAGTGGGCAGGGCCTACGAGCAGTACTTC.

This clone was counted a single time. J is TRBJ1-4 and V is TRBV5-1; 9 nucleotides match TRBD1. V lost 4 bases and J lost 8; bases outside the gene matches: 9. The CDR3 is 15 amino acids. The germline V gene encodes CDR1 SGHRS and CDR2 YFSETQ. CDR3 DNA sequence: TGCGCCAGCAGCGCAAACAGGGGGCCGAGGGAAAAACTGTTTTTT. Protein sequence: CASSANRGPREKLFF.

This chain links TRBV23-1 with TRBJ1-5; D gene unclear. TRBV23-1 is an ORF; its function is uncertain. The CDR3 is 12 residues long. The ends were cut back, 2 bases at V and 8 bases at J, with 7 bases in the middle. The CDR3 DNA reads TGCGCCAGCAGTCAACCGACAAAGCCCCAGCATTTT. This encodes CASSQPTKPQHF.

This clone was counted between two and nine times. The rearrangement joins TRBV29-1 to TRBJ1-2; 9 nucleotides agree with TRBD1. There are 12 residues in the CDR3. The germline CDR1 and CDR2 sequences are SQVTM and ANQGSEA. J was trimmed by 7 bases and V by 7 bases; bases with no gene match: 7. The CDR3 sequence: CSGYRGQSGYTF. The CDR3 DNA follows: TGCAGCGGCTACAGGGGGCAGAGTGGCTACACCTTC.

The gene calls are TRBV4-2 and TRBJ1-2; D unresolved. Germline V CDR1 and CDR2: LGHNA, YNFKEQ. V gave up 1 base and J gave up 8 bases, with 11 bases separating them. The CDR3 length is 13 residues. This chain's CDR3 is CASSQVLRRGYTF. CDR3 nucleotide sequence: TGTGCCAGCAGCCAAGTTTTAAGGCGAGGCTACACCTTC.

This clone came up once. The rearrangement uses TRBV18 and TRBJ2-7; D ambiguous. CDR3 length equals 15 residues. V shed 1 base and J shed 0 bases, with 10 bases lying between them. Germline V lookup: CDR1 KGHSH, CDR2 LQKENI. In DNA form, the CDR3 reads TGTGCCAGCTCACCACAAGCACAAGCCTCCTACGAGCAGTACTTC. Residues: CASSPQAQASYEQYF. Based on the CDR3 plus reference TRBV18 and TRBJ2-7, the full variable domain is NAGVMQNPRHLVRRRGQEARLRCSPMKGHSHVYWYRQLPEEGLKFMVYLQKENIIDESGMPKERFSAEFPKEGPSILRIQQVVRGDSAAYFCASSPQAQASYEQYFGPGTRLTVT.

J is TRBJ2-3 and V is TRBV5-1; D unresolved. The CDR3 runs 13 residues. The V gene's germline CDR1 is SGHRS and CDR2 YFSETQ. V dropped 4 bases and J dropped 5 bases, with 11 bases sitting between them. CDR3 bases: TGCGCCAGCAGCCTCCCTGTCGGAGATACGCAGTATTTT. Encoded protein: CASSLPVGDTQYF.

The chain carries TRBV6-5 and TRBJ2-7; D not certain. Germline V CDR1 and CDR2: MNHEY, SVGAGI. V was shortened by 7 bases and J by 7 bases, with 17 bases between the two germline ends. CDR3 size: 13 residues. The CDR3: CASTSPLSPEQYF. CDR3 DNA: TGTGCCAGCACCTCCCCCCTCAGCCCAGAGCAGTACTTC.

This chain joins TRBV6-4 and TRBJ1-1; D is unresolved. Germline-derived CDR1 and CDR2 are MRHNA and SNTAGT. Deletions cut 2 bases from V and 4 bases from J, with 11 bases between. The CDR3 length is 14 residues. CDR3 amino acids: CASSDETGGTEAFF. The CDR3 coding sequence is TGTGCCAGCAGTGACGAAACGGGTGGCACTGAAGCTTTCTTT.

The J gene is TRBJ2-5, the V gene TRBV4-1; the D is unclear. CDR1 is MGHRA and CDR2 is YSYEKL in the germline V gene. CDR3 size: 16 residues. The ends were cut back, 1 base at V and 4 bases at J, with 16 bases in the middle. CDR3 coding DNA: TGCGCCAGCAGCCAAGGAGGAGTGAAGATGTTAGAGACCCAGTACTTC. Its protein is CASSQGGVKMLETQYF.

This rearrangement joins TRBV6-5 to TRBJ2-3, with D unclear. The ends were cut back, 7 bases at V and 1 base at J, with 15 bases in the middle. Germline values: CDR1 MNHEY, CDR2 SVGAGI. This CDR3 has 15 amino acids. The CDR3 is CASTIKSRGTDTQYF. CDR3 DNA sequence: TGTGCCAGCACAATTAAAAGCCGGGGCACAGATACGCAGTATTTT.

The rearrangement joins TRBV7-9 to TRBJ1-1; D unclear. This CDR3 is built from 11 residues. Germline lookup yields CDR1 SEHNR and CDR2 FQNEAQ (reference sequence). Trimming left V 6 bases short and J 5 bases short, with 7 bases between. CDR3 DNA: TGTGCCAGCAGGAGTGGAACTGAAGCTTTCTTT. It codes for CASRSGTEAFF.

The genes are TRBV29-1 and TRBJ2-7, with a possible D match to TRBD1 (6 bases). The CDR3 length is 13 residues. Per the germline V gene, CDR1 is SQVTM and CDR2 is ANQGSEA. Trimming shortened V by 4 bases and J by 2 bases, and 12 bases separated the two germline ends. The DNA for the CDR3 is TGCAGCGTTGGGCTACAGGGAACCTACGAGCAGTACTTC. As protein: CSVGLQGTYEQYF.

The table lists this clone with a few counts. The gene calls are TRBV29-1 and TRBJ2-7; weak D call: TRBD2 (7 bases). Trimming shortened V by 7 bases and J by 5 bases, and 21 bases separated the two germline ends. Germline lookup yields CDR1 SQVTM and CDR2 ANQGSEA. This CDR3 is built from 14 residues. CDR3 nucleotides: TGCAGCGCAGTACAAAGGGGGGGCTCGGACGAGCAGTACTTC. Encoded protein: CSAVQRGGSDEQYF.

V usage is TRBV5-6 and J usage is TRBJ1-1, with 8 bases that match TRBD1. Germline assignment: CDR1 SGHDT and CDR2 YYEEEE. J gave up 6 bases and V 1 base, and 8 bases lay outside the gene matches. The CDR3 consists of 15 residues. The CDR3 DNA reads as TGTGCCAGCAGCTTGAGGAGCAGGGGGCGTCCTGAAGCTTTCTTT. It specifies CASSLRSRGRPEAFF. Complete variable domain (other parts from reference TRBV5-6 and TRBJ1-1): DAGVTQSPTHLIKTRGQQVTLRCSPKSGHDTVSWYQQALGQGPQFIFQYYEEEERQRGNFPDRFSGHQFPNYSSELNVNALLLGDSALYLCASSLRSRGRPEAFFGQGTRLTVV.

This chain links TRBV10-3 with TRBJ1-1, with D maybe TRBD1 (5 bases). CDR1 and CDR2 (germline): ENHRY, SYGVKD. The germline V and J ends were trimmed by 4 bases and 1 base, with 19 bases remaining between them. The CDR3 sequence is 17 residues long. This CDR3 reads CAISGGDSNLGNTEAFF. CDR3 coding DNA: TGTGCCATCAGTGGGGGGGACTCCAACCTCGGGAACACTGAAGCTTTCTTT.

This clone has just a few counts. The V call is TRBV30, the J call TRBJ1-1; unclear D gene. V was pared by 5 bases and J by 6 bases, with 13 bases between. Per germline, CDR1 GTSNPN and CDR2 SVGIG (reference sequence). The length of the CDR3 is 12 residues. The CDR3 DNA reads TGTGCCTGGGCCCGTTCGGGGTCTGAAGCTTTCTTT. As protein: CAWARSGSEAFF. The full variable domain, completed using reference TRBV30 and TRBJ1-1, is SQTIHQWPATLVQPVGSPLSLECTVEGTSNPNLYWYRQAAGRGLQLLFYSVGIGQISSEVPQNLSASRPQDRQFILSSKKLLLSDSGFYLCAWARSGSEAFFGQGTRLTVV.

The J gene is TRBJ1-2, the V gene TRBV30, with TRBD1 identical over 7 bases. The CDR3 is 17 residues long. Germline values: CDR1 GTSNPN, CDR2 SVGIG (reference sequence). Trimming removed 1 base from V and 1 base from J; junction bases left unmatched: 12. In nucleotides, the CDR3 is TGTGCCTGGAGTGAGCCCGGGACAGAAAAGAGTAACTATGGCTACACCTTC. Amino acid sequence: CAWSEPGTEKSNYGYTF.